A single T cell receptor (beta chain) is shown here with its context. This clone is a singleton in its sample. There is no known antigen for this receptor. Within one base of it there is no much larger clone, and no base qualities were kept. The germline V end is reduced by 3 bases and the J end by 6 bases; junction bases left unmatched: 4. Reading from cysteine to phenylalanine, the CDR3 counts 13 amino acids. Kept here is only the CDR3 DNA, which spans 39 bases and is read in frame from base 1. From the germline V gene, CDR1 is MGHDK and CDR2 is SYGVNS. At one collaborating source in Seattle, patients were enrolled during active infection and were followed longitudinally through the course of disease. Collaborating institutions collected whole blood in K2EDTA tubes following their own protocols. For TCRbeta analysis, collaborators shipped samples in one of three forms: frozen whole blood, isolated PBMCs, or DNA extracted from either of those sample types.

TCRbeta CDR3 regions were amplified from genomic DNA using the immunoSEQ Assay, a bias-controlled multiplex PCR. For the original study's pipeline: Within the assay, amplification of reference gene primers was used to estimate how many nucleated cells each sample contained. To quantify the absolute abundance of each unique TCRbeta CDR3 rearrangement, sequence reads were collapsed and filtered. For each sample, productive Simpson clonality was calculated by taking the square root of Simpson's diversity index across productive rearrangements. TCRdb provides this immuneACCESS table in a form limited to in-frame rearrangements. Some clones are lacking; in checked studies, under half of them reflect an unresolved V gene, and why the rest are absent is not known. That table furnishes V, J and clone size, whereas the DNA furnished D and trimming. The sample includes some 180,000 clones, with more than 75% observed a single time. Clones ranked in the top ten supply 2.5% to 3% of the sample.

This record belongs to a study of blood T cell repertoires in COVID-19 (dated by TCRdb to the early 2020s). With respect to the entire study: Collaborator samples came from the United States, Italy and Spain and covered acute and convalescent phases of COVID-19. Sample metadata almost always included a de-identified subject ID, COVID-19 status, age in years and sex. The repertoires were made available in a free public database intended to serve as a resource for research on the immune response to SARS-CoV-2. The samples were drawn from two sources: the first 160 participants of the ongoing ImmuneRACE study, and about 1,300 subjects contributed by 6 global collaborators. Where available, HLA class I and class II types were taken from metadata supplied by the sample provider and were not determined by assay-based typing. Deeply sampled blood TCRbeta repertoires from subjects exposed to, actively infected with, or recovered from COVID-19 were included in the dataset. The prospective study material was composed of cDNA or gDNA derived from T cells, B-cell-depleted T cells, or PBMCs.

What the study reported, not specific to this receptor: How much clinical and demographic metadata was included differed by source and by participant, and the metadata was provided uncurated.

The TCR originated in a woman of 80 years or more with COVID-19, enrolled during active disease. This chain joins TRBV25-1 to TRBJ1-2; 7 central bases correspond to TRBD1. The sequenced sample was peripheral blood. The CDR3: CASSESTGDGYTF. The sequenced DNA: TGTGCCAGCAGTGAGTCAACAGGGGATGGCTACACCTTC.